This T cell receptor beta chain was profiled in a study of OX40 agonist ivuxolimab in advanced cancers. Across the study: Prior checkpoint blockade (anti-PD-1, anti-PD-L1 or anti-CTLA-4) was permitted; 40% had it. The study's findings and limits: Not determined was the antigen specificity of the expanded peripheral T cells.

Data came from immunoSEQ multiplex PCR; TCRdb stores just in-frame clones and leaves some out. The sample consists of over 35,000 clones, roughly 90% of them appearing once. This CDR3 region has 17 residues. J lost 4 bases, V lost 5 bases, and 16 bases had no gene match. Germline V lookup: CDR1 MDHEN, CDR2 SYDVKM. A remark on this clone: What it recognizes is unknown.

This TCR derives from an adult with an advanced solid tumor such as melanoma, head and neck, liver or kidney cancer. This chain links TRBV28 with TRBJ2-7, with TRBD1 matching 8 bases. Sequenced material: CD4+ or CD8+ T cells sorted from blood, taken in a trial of the OX40 agonist ivuxolimab. The CDR3 bases are TGTGCCAGCAGTCCGTGGGGCTCGACAGGGGCAACTTACGAGCAGTACTTC. Its translation is CASSPWGSTGATYEQYF.